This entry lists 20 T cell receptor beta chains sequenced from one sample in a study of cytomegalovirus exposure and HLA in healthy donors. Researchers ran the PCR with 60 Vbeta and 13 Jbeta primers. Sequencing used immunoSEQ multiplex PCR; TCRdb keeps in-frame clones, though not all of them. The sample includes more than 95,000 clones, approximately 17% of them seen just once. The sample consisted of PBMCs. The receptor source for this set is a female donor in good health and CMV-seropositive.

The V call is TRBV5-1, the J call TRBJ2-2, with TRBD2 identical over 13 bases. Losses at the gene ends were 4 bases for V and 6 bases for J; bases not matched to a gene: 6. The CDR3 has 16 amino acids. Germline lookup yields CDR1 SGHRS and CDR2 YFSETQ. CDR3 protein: CASSLGTSGMAGELFF. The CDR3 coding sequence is TGCGCCAGCAGCCTTGGGACTAGCGGGATGGCCGGGGAGCTGTTTTTT.

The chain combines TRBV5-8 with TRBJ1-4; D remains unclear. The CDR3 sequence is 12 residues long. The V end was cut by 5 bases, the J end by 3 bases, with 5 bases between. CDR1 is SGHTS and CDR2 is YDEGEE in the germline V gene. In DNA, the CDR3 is TGTGCCAGCAGGTTCTCTAATGAAAAACTGTTTTTT. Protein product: CASRFSNEKLFF.

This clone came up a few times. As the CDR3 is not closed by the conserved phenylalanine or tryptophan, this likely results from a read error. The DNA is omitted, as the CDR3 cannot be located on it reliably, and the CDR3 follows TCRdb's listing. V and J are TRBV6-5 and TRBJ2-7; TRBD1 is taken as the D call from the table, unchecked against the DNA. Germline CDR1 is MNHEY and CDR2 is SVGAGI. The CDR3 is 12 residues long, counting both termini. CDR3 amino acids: CASSSYPGHVFL.

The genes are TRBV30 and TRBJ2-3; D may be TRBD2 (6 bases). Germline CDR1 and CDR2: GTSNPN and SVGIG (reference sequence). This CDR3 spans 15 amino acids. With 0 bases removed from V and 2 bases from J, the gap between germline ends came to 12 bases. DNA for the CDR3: TGTGCCTGGAGTGTGGGAGGCAGAATCACAGATACGCAGTATTTT. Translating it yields CAWSVGGRITDTQYF.

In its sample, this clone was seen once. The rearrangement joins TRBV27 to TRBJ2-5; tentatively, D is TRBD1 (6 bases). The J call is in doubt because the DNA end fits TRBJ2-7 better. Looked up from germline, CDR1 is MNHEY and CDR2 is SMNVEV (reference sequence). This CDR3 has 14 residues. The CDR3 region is CASSFRGPSYEQYF. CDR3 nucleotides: TGTGCCAGCAGTTTCAGGGGACCCTCCTACGAGCAGTACTTC.

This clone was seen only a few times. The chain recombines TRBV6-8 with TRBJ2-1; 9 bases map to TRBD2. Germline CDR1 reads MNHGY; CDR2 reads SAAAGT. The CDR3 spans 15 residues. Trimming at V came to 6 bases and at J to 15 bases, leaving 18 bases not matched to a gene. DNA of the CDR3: TGTGCCAGCAGGTATAGCGGGACTAGCAACAAATTCCCGTTCTTC. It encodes CASRYSGTSNKFPFF.

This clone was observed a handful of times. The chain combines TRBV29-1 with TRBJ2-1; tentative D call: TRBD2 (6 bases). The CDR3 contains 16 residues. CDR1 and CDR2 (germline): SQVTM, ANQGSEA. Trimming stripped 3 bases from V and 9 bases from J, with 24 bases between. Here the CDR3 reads CSVDGFETSRIGEQFF. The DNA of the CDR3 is TGCAGCGTTGATGGTTTCGAGACTAGTCGAATTGGTGAGCAGTTCTTC.

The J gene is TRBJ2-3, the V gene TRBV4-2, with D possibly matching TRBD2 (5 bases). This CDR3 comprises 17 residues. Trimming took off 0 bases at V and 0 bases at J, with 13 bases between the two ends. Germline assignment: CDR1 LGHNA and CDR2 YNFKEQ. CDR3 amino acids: CASSQDWSRTSTDTQYF. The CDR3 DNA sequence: TGTGCCAGCAGCCAAGATTGGTCGCGGACTAGCACAGATACGCAGTATTTT.

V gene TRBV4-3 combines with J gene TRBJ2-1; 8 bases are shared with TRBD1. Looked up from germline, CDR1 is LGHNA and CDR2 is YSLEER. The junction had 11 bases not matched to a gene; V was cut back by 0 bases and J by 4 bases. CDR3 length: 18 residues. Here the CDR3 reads CASSQDLSDRGYYNEQFF. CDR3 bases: TGCGCCAGCAGCCAAGATCTTTCAGACAGGGGTTATTACAATGAGCAGTTCTTC.

The DNA of the CDR3 is TGTGACTCTAGCGGGAGTTCAGATACGCAGTATTTT. Its protein product is CDSSGSSDTQYF. The genes are TRBV7-9 and TRBJ2-3; 10 bases fit TRBD2. This CDR3 contains 12 residues. In germline, CDR1 is SEHNR, CDR2 FQNEAQ (reference sequence). Supplemented by reference TRBV7-9 and TRBJ2-3, the full variable domain reads DTGVSQNPRHKITKRGQNVTFRCDPISEHNRLYWYRQTLGQGPEFLTYFQNEAQLEKSRLLSDRFSAERPKGSFSTLEIQRTEQGDSAMYLCDSSGSSDTQYFGPGTRLTVL.

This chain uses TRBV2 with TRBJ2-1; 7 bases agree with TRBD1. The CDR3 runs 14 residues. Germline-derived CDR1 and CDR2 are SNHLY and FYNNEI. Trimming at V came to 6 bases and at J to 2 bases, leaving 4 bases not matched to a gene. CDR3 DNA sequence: TGTGCCAGCAGGGCAGGGACAGCCTACAATGAGCAGTTCTTC. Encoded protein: CASRAGTAYNEQFF.

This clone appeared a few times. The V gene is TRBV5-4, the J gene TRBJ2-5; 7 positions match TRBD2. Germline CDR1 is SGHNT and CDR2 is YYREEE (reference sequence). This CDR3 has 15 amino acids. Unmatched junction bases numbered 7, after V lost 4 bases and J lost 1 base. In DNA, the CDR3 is TGTGCCAGCAGCCCCCCTAGCGGAACCCAAGAGACCCAGTACTTC. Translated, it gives CASSPPSGTQETQYF.

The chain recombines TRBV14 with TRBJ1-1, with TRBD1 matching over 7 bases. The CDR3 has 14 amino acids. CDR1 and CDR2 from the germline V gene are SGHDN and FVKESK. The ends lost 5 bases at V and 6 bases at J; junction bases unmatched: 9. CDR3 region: CASSTNRGYAEAFF. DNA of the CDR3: TGTGCCAGCAGCACAAACAGGGGTTACGCTGAAGCTTTCTTT. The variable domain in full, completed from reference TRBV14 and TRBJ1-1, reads EAGVTQFPSHSVIEKGQTVTLRCDPISGHDNLYWYRRVMGKEIKFLLHFVKESKQDESGMPNNRFLAERTGGTYSTLKVQPAELEDSGVYFCASSTNRGYAEAFFGQGTRLTVV.

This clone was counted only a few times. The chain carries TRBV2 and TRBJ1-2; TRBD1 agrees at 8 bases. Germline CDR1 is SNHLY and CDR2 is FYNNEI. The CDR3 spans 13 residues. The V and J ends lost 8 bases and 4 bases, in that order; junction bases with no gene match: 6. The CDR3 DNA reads TGTGCCAGCGGCAAGGACAGGGTCTATGGCTACACCTTC. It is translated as CASGKDRVYGYTF.

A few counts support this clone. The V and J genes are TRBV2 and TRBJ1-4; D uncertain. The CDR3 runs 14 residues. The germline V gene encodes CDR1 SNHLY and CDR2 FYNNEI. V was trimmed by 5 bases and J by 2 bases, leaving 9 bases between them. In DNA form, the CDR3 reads TGTGCCAGCAGTCAAGGGAGGACTAATGAAAAACTGTTTTTT. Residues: CASSQGRTNEKLFF.

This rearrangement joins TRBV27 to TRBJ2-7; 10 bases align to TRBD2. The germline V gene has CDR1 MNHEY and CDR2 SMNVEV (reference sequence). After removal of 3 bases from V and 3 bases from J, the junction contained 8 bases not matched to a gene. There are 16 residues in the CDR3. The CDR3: CASSFILAGGFYEQYF. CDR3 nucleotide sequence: TGTGCCAGCAGTTTTATATTAGCGGGAGGTTTCTACGAGCAGTACTTC.

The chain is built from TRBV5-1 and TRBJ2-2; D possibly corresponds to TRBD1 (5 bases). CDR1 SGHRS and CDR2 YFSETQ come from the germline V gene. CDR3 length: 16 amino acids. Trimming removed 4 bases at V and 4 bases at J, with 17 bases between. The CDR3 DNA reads TGCGCCAGCAGCATAGTCCAGGGTCCGGGCACCGGGGAGCTGTTTTTT. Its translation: CASSIVQGPGTGELFF.

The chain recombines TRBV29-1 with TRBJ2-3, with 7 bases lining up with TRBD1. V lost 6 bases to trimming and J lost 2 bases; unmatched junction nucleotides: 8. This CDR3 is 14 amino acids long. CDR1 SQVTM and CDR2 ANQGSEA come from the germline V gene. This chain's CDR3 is CSVPRDRFTDTQYF. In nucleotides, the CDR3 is TGCAGCGTCCCCCGGGACAGATTCACAGATACGCAGTATTTT.

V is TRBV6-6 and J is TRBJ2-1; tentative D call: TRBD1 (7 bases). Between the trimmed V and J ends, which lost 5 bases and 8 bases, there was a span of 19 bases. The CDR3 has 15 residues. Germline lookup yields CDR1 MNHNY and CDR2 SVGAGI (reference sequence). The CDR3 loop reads CASSGGTVVDHEQFF. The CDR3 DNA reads TGTGCCAGCAGTGGGGGGACAGTGGTGGATCATGAGCAGTTCTTC.

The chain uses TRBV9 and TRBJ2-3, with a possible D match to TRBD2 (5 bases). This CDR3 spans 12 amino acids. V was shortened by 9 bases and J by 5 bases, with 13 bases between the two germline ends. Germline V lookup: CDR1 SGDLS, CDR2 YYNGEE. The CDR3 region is CANNVEGDTQYF. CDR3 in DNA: TGTGCCAATAATGTTGAGGGAGATACGCAGTATTTT. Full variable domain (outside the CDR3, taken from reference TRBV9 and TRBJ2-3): DSGVTQTPKHLITATGQRVTLRCSPRSGDLSVYWYQQSLDQGLQFLIQYYNGEERAKGNILERFSAQQFPDLHSELNLSSLELGDSALYFCANNVEGDTQYFGPGTRLTVL.